This entry features one TCR beta chain sequence. What antigen it recognizes has not been identified. For CDR1 and CDR2, the germline V gene lists SGHRS and YFSETQ. From the cysteine through the phenylalanine, the CDR3 covers 13 amino acids. No DNA accompanies this entry. HCMV-specific IgG was detected in serum with a commercial ELISA kit to determine HCMV serostatus. Peripheral blood mononuclear cells were isolated from blood by Ficoll density gradient centrifugation. This sample is drawn from a study of T cells expressing NK-cell markers (dated by TCRdb to 2018 to 2020). Some background on the complete study: TCR beta-chain repertoires were profiled in sorted CD3+CD56+NKG2C+, CD3+CD56+NKG2C- and CD3+CD56-NKG2C+ T-cell subsets from several donors. Among the eight sequenced donors, seven were HCMV-seropositive and one was HCMV-seronegative. The eight sequenced donors were randomly selected healthy volunteers, three men and five women. Illumina HiSeq 2000/2500, MiSeq or NextSeq was used to sequence libraries as 2 x 150 bp reads. General study outcomes and caveats: In more than 5 donors, the dominant CD3+CD56+NKG2C+ clonotypes ranked among the top 10 CD8+ clonotypes, making up 1.0-7.0% of CD8+ T cells. Whether the expanded NKG2C-expressing T cell clones were specific for HCMV antigens remained unclear. Those dominant clonotypes were again the most abundant among CD3+CD56-NKG2C+ cells in a handful of donors, at roughly 28.3-60.1%.

The reads were generated on an Illumina HiSeq 2000. The TCR beta cDNA libraries were made using 5'RACE template switching, a step that added both a universal primer site and unique molecular identifiers. cDNA synthesis was primed from the TCR beta constant segment, followed by two successive PCR amplification steps. The authors processed their data as follows. Reads were demultiplexed and grouped by UMI with MIGEC, and clonotypes were assembled and quantified with MiTCR. To remove erroneous sequences, TCR cDNA sequences were retained only when supported by two or more reads. The tcR package was used for downstream repertoire analysis, with clonotypes matched between fractions based on CDR3 nucleotide sequence plus V segment. VDJmatch was used to annotate antigen specificity against VDJdb, with one amino acid substitution in CDR3 permitted. The reads underwent TCRdb reprocessing, giving one record for each CDR3 protein sequence and no DNA. What appears here as the V and J calls and clone size reflects TCRdb's work, not the paper's. The sample's clone listing holds approximately 550,000 distinct CDR3 sequences. 3% to 4.5% of the sample is held by the ten biggest clonotypes.

Here the chain combines TRBV5-1 and TRBJ1-1. The sequence came from a man in his late teens or twenties in good health. Donor details come from another sample of the same person, matched by shared clones. Specimen: blood T cells: a sorted CD56 or NKG2C T cell subset, CD4+ or CD8+ T cells, or bulk PBMC T cells (not recorded which). This receptor carries the CDR3 CASKVNMNTEAFF.